Each of the 12 T cell receptor beta chains below was sequenced from the same sample in a study of T cells in Graves' hyperthyroidism and ophthalmopathy. Amplified TCR beta CDR3 regions derived from RNA transcripts. A first-round RT-PCR of the TCR CDR3 used the HTBI primer set. TCRdb used MiXCR to reprocess the multiplex PCR reads, holding one entry per CDR3 protein. The sample gives hundreds of thousands of distinct CDR3 sequences, 30% to 40% of which show up once; less than 40% is in the top ten. The sample taken for sequencing was blood. These receptors were taken from a woman between 40 and 55 years old with Graves' hyperthyroidism.

V gene TRBV10-1 combines with J gene TRBJ2-2, with D uncertain. Germline V gene sequence: CDR1 WNHNN, CDR2 SYGVQD (reference sequence). Trimming shortened V by 3 bases and J by 1 base, and 12 bases separated the two germline ends. The CDR3 sequence is 16 residues long. The CDR3 protein is CASSEWPGENTGELFF. In DNA, the CDR3 is TGCGCCAGCAGTGAATGGCCGGGTGAGAACACCGGGGAGCTGTTTTTT.

Many counts were recorded for this clonotype. The chain recombines TRBV4-3 with TRBJ1-2; D not resolved. The CDR3 length is 15 residues. V lost 0 bases to trimming and J lost 4 bases, with 12 bases between them. Germline V gene data show CDR1 as LGHNA and CDR2 as YSLEER. The CDR3 sequence: CASSQESGRPYGYTF. In DNA, the CDR3 is TGCGCCAGCAGCCAAGAATCGGGCAGACCCTATGGCTACACCTTC.

V is TRBV7-9 and J is TRBJ2-3; TRBD2 agrees at 10 bases. The CDR3 contains 16 residues. Per germline, CDR1 SEHNR and CDR2 FQNEAQ (reference sequence). The junction had 6 bases not matched to a gene; V was cut back by 1 base and J by 5 bases. This CDR3 reads CASSLGLAGELDTQYF. CDR3 in DNA: TGTGCCAGCAGCTTAGGGCTAGCGGGGGAGCTAGATACGCAGTATTTT.

The chain is built from TRBV10-3 and TRBJ2-2, with TRBD1 matching over 8 bases. Germline CDR1 ENHRY, CDR2 SYGVKD. The CDR3 covers 16 residues. The J segment lost 7 bases and the V segment lost 2 bases, leaving 9 bases of the junction unmatched. The CDR3 DNA is TGTGCCATCAGTGAGAAAGTGGACAGGGTCGACGGGGAGCTGTTTTTT. It yields the protein CAISEKVDRVDGELFF.

V usage is TRBV19 and J usage is TRBJ1-3; 7 nucleotides line up with TRBD1. V lost 8 bases to trimming and J lost 0 bases; unmatched junction nucleotides: 4. Germline loops: CDR1 LNHDA, CDR2 SQIVND (reference sequence). The CDR3 runs to 14 residues. The CDR3: CASSDRDSGNTIYF. CDR3 bases: TGTGCCAGTTCAGACAGGGACTCTGGAAACACCATATATTTT.

This clonotype was counted a single time. The chain carries TRBV12-5 and TRBJ2-6; TRBD1 matches 9 bases. This CDR3 is built from 17 residues. Germline trimming cut 6 bases from V and 0 bases from J; bases unmatched to any gene: 6. Germline V gene lookup returns CDR1 LGHNT and CDR2 FRNRAP. CDR3 bases: TGTGCTAGTGGCCGGACGACAGGGGGCTCTGGGGCCAACGTCCTGACTTTC. Translated: CASGRTTGGSGANVLTF.

The J gene is TRBJ1-5, the V gene TRBV18; D gene ambiguous. Between the trimmed V and J ends, which lost 0 bases and 1 base, there was a span of 7 bases. Germline V gives CDR1 KGHSH, CDR2 LQKENI. The CDR3 is 15 amino acids. As DNA, the CDR3 is TGTGCCAGCTCACCACCAGGGAAGAGCAATCAGCCCCAGCATTTT. Its translation is CASSPPGKSNQPQHF.

About this clonotype itself: Since no conserved phenylalanine or tryptophan closes the CDR3, a read error is the likely cause. This chain links TRBV24-1 with TRBJ2-7, with TRBD2 identical over 10 bases. Germline V lookup: CDR1 KGHDR, CDR2 SFDVKD. There are 18 residues in the CDR3. CDR3 DNA: TGCAGTGCTAGTCGACAGGGAGCCGGTCTAGCGGGAGACAACGAGCAGTACCTC. This gives the protein CSASRQGAGLAGDNEQYL.

The J gene is TRBJ2-7, the V gene TRBV20-1, with D tentatively TRBD2 (5 bases). Per the germline V gene, CDR1 is DFQATT and CDR2 is SNEGSKA (reference sequence). The ends were cut back, 0 bases at V and 2 bases at J, with 17 bases in the middle. This CDR3 has 16 residues. CDR3 protein: CSARDFRGRGPYEQYF. CDR3 nucleotide sequence: TGCAGTGCTAGAGATTTTAGAGGACGGGGTCCCTACGAGCAGTACTTC.

Only a few counts were recorded for this clonotype. This rearrangement joins TRBV11-2 to TRBJ1-6, with D perhaps matching TRBD1 (5 bases). Germline V lookup: CDR1 SGHAT, CDR2 FQNNGV. The CDR3 runs to 16 residues. V lost 0 bases to trimming and J lost 7 bases, with 13 bases between them. The CDR3 sequence is CASSLDPGTGNSPLHF. CDR3 sequence (DNA): TGTGCCAGCAGCTTAGACCCCGGGACGGGGAATTCACCCCTCCACTTT.

The chain recombines TRBV6-5 with TRBJ2-7; D is undetermined. The V and J ends lost 0 bases and 4 bases respectively, with 13 bases between them. Looked up from germline, CDR1 is MNHEY and CDR2 is SVGAGI. The CDR3 runs to 15 residues. The CDR3 sequence: CASSYSRAVRYEQYF. As DNA, the CDR3 is TGTGCCAGCAGTTACTCAAGGGCAGTGAGATACGAGCAGTACTTC.

The gene calls are TRBV4-1 and TRBJ1-1; D may be TRBD1 (5 bases). The V end lost 6 bases, the J end lost 0 bases, and 20 bases lay between the germline ends. This CDR3 region has 17 residues. Germline assignment: CDR1 MGHRA and CDR2 YSYEKL. CDR3 amino acids: CASRTTLGGLMNTEAFF. The DNA for the CDR3 is TGCGCCAGCAGGACGACTCTGGGGGGACTAATGAACACTGAAGCTTTCTTT.